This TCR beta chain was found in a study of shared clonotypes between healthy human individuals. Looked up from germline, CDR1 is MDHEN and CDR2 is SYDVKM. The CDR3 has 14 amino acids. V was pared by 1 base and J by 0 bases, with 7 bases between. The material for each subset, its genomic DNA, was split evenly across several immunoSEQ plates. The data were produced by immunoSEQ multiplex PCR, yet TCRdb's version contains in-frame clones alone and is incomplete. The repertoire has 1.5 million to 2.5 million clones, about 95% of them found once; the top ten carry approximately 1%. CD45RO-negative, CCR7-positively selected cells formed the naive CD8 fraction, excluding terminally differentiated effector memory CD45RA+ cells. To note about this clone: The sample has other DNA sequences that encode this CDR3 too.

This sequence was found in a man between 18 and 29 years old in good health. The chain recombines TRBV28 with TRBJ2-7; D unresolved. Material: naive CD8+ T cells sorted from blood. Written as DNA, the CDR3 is TGTGCCAGCAGTTTATTCGGCAACTCCTACGAGCAGTACTTC. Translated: CASSLFGNSYEQYF.